These 27 T cell receptor beta chains were sequenced from one sample in a study of Ad26.COV2.S vaccination and SARS-CoV-2 variants. Libraries were prepared by immunoSEQ multiplex PCR; TCRdb keeps only in-frame clonotypes and omits some of them. The sample shows about 350,000 clones, roughly 84% of them seen only once. Regarding treatment: some 19 received Ad26.COV2.S at low or high dose, single or two shots; roughly 5 received placebo; per-sample allocation not given. The investigators took samples on day 63 after the first vaccine or placebo injection. Specimen: peripheral blood, collected in a trial of Ad26.COV2.S vaccine versus placebo. The receptor set was obtained from a person aged 18 to 65 who received the Ad26.COV2.S COVID-19 vaccine or a placebo.

V and J are TRBV10-1 and TRBJ1-5, with D unclear. The CDR3 consists of 15 residues. Germline V gives CDR1 WNHNN, CDR2 SYGVQD (reference sequence). Trimming cost V 2 bases and J 0 bases, with 8 bases left between them. The DNA of the CDR3 is TGCGCCAGCAGTGAGAGAACCTATAGCAATCAGCCCCAGCATTTT. Amino acids: CASSERTYSNQPQHF.

The chain is built from TRBV5-4 and TRBJ1-2; no definite D call. CDR3 length equals 14 residues. Looked up from germline, CDR1 is SGHNT and CDR2 is YYREEE (reference sequence). With 1 base removed from V and 3 bases from J, the gap between germline ends came to 10 bases. The CDR3 sequence is CASSLKGLDYGYTF. CDR3 DNA: TGTGCCAGCAGCTTGAAAGGGCTCGACTATGGCTACACCTTC. Filled out from reference TRBV5-4 and TRBJ1-2, the complete variable domain reads ETGVTQSPTHLIKTRGQQVTLRCSSQSGHNTVSWYQQALGQGPQFIFQYYREEENGRGNFPPRFSGLQFPNYSSELNVNALELDDSALYLCASSLKGLDYGYTFGSGTRLTVV.

The V call is TRBV27, the J call TRBJ1-2; unclear D gene. V lost 5 bases and J 4 bases, leaving 23 bases between the germline ends. The CDR3 is made up of 17 amino acids. Germline values: CDR1 MNHEY, CDR2 SMNVEV (reference sequence). The CDR3 loop reads CASSATPWGPPPYGYTF. DNA for the CDR3: TGTGCCAGCAGTGCAACCCCTTGGGGTCCGCCCCCCTATGGCTACACCTTC.

The CDR3 loop reads CASSPIGPDGDTQYF. The CDR3 nucleotides read TGTGCCAGCAGCCCGATTGGGCCCGATGGGGATACGCAGTATTTT. The V gene is TRBV14, the J gene TRBJ2-3; D gene uncertain. V was clipped by 4 bases and J by 6 bases, with 17 bases between them. CDR3 length equals 15 residues. Germline V gene lookup returns CDR1 SGHDN and CDR2 FVKESK.

The rearrangement joins TRBV10-3 to TRBJ1-4; D uncertain. V gave up 4 bases and J gave up 7 bases, with 13 bases separating them. The CDR3 consists of 14 residues. From germline, CDR1 is ENHRY and CDR2 SYGVKD. The CDR3, as DNA: TGTGCCATCAGTGGGGCCGGGGATGGTGAAAAACTGTTTTTT. This sequence encodes CAISGAGDGEKLFF.

The chain links TRBV10-3 to TRBJ1-1, with D unresolved. CDR1 and CDR2 from the germline V gene are ENHRY and SYGVKD. The germline V and J ends were trimmed by 3 bases and 1 base, with 12 bases remaining between them. The CDR3 is 15 residues long. CDR3 in amino acids: CAISDPAEGNTEAFF. The CDR3 nucleotides read TGTGCCATCAGTGACCCCGCGGAAGGGAACACTGAAGCTTTCTTT.

This chain uses TRBV3-1 (or the pseudogene TRBV3-2) with TRBJ1-6, with TRBD1 as a possible D gene (6 bases). This CDR3 contains 14 residues. CDR1 LGHDT and CDR2 YNNKEL come from the germline V gene (reference sequence). V was trimmed by 3 bases and J by 10 bases, leaving 13 bases between them. The CDR3 reads CASSQGQRLSPLHF. CDR3 in DNA: TGTGCCAGCAGCCAGGGACAACGTCTCTCACCCCTCCACTTT.

This chain connects TRBV7-9 to TRBJ1-1; D may be TRBD1 (6 bases). CDR3 length equals 13 residues. V lost 5 bases and J lost 6, with 13 bases in between. Germline CDR1 and CDR2: SEHNR and FQNEAQ (reference sequence). CDR3: CASSPGTTPEAFF. The CDR3 nucleotides read TGTGCCAGCAGCCCAGGGACAACCCCTGAAGCTTTCTTT. Drawing the rest from reference TRBV7-9 and TRBJ1-1, the complete variable domain is DTGVSQNPRHKITKRGQNVTFRCDPISEHNRLYWYRQTLGQGPEFLTYFQNEAQLEKSRLLSDRFSAERPKGSFSTLEIQRTEQGDSAMYLCASSPGTTPEAFFGQGTRLTVV.

V is TRBV4-1 and J is TRBJ1-5; D remains ambiguous. V shed 4 bases and J shed 6 bases, with 10 bases lying between them. CDR1 and CDR2 from the germline V gene are MGHRA and YSYEKL. CDR3 length equals 13 residues. The CDR3 nucleotides read TGCGCCAGCAGCCTCTTAGGTTCTCAGCCCCAGCATTTT. This sequence encodes CASSLLGSQPQHF.

The chain joins TRBV5-6 to TRBJ2-1; TRBD1 aligns across 7 bases. The germline V gene encodes CDR1 SGHDT and CDR2 YYEEEE. Germline trimming cut 2 bases from V and 5 bases from J; bases unmatched to any gene: 4. The CDR3 is made up of 14 amino acids. The DNA of the CDR3 is TGTGCCAGCAGCTTAGGGGGCAGGGACAATGAGCAGTTCTTC. Amino acids: CASSLGGRDNEQFF.

V is TRBV10-3 and J is TRBJ2-7; 7 bases are shared with TRBD2. Germline values: CDR1 ENHRY, CDR2 SYGVKD. Unmatched junction bases numbered 7, after V lost 5 bases and J lost 0 bases. CDR3 size: 15 residues. DNA for the CDR3: TGTGCCATCAGTAACCTAGCGGTAAACTCCTACGAGCAGTACTTC. This encodes CAISNLAVNSYEQYF.

The sample holds a few counts of this clone. This chain joins TRBV4-1 and TRBJ1-5, with 7 bases matching TRBD1. Germline V lookup: CDR1 MGHRA, CDR2 YSYEKL. With 5 bases clipped from V and 2 bases from J, the junction kept 9 bases outside the gene matches. The CDR3 has 16 amino acids. The CDR3 region is CASSGSQGVGNQPQHF. The DNA for the CDR3 is TGCGCCAGCAGCGGTTCTCAGGGGGTTGGCAATCAGCCCCAGCATTTT.

The V call is TRBV9, the J call TRBJ2-1, with D tentatively TRBD2 (6 bases). Germline lookup yields CDR1 SGDLS and CDR2 YYNGEE. This CDR3 spans 13 amino acids. Trimming left V 0 bases short and J 7 bases short, with 8 bases between. The CDR3 sequence: CASSVGGENEQFF. The CDR3 DNA is TGTGCCAGCAGCGTAGGGGGGGAAAATGAGCAGTTCTTC.

The V call is TRBV12-3 or TRBV12-4, the J call TRBJ1-1, with 8 bases lining up with TRBD1. The trim removed 7 bases at V and 6 bases at J, leaving 7 bases unmatched. The CDR3 contains 13 residues. The DNA of the CDR3 is TGTGCCAGCAACGGACAGGGAAGGGCTGAAGCTTTCTTT. Translating it yields CASNGQGRAEAFF.

The chain uses TRBV21-1 and TRBJ1-4. TRBV21-1 is annotated as a pseudogene. CDR3 length: 16 amino acids. CDR3 protein: CASSTQGGASNEKLFF. CDR3 in DNA: TGTGCCAGCAGCACCCAGGGCGGGGCCTCTAATGAAAAACTGTTTTTT.

This chain links TRBV2 with TRBJ2-5; no reliable D call. Germline loops: CDR1 SNHLY, CDR2 FYNNEI. The CDR3 has 15 residues. V lost 6 bases, J lost 1 base, and 15 bases lay in between. The CDR3 sequence is CASRPMVDSQETQYF. CDR3 coding DNA: TGTGCCAGCAGGCCAATGGTGGATTCCCAAGAGACCCAGTACTTC.

The rearrangement joins TRBV4-2 to TRBJ2-7; D not certain. The length of the CDR3 is 12 residues. The germline V gene encodes CDR1 LGHNA and CDR2 YNFKEQ. Trimming cost V 0 bases and J 7 bases, with 7 bases left between them. This chain's CDR3 is CASSQDTREQYF. The CDR3 DNA reads TGTGCCAGCAGCCAAGATACTCGTGAGCAGTACTTC.

The chain links TRBV7-3 to TRBJ2-3; 8 bases fit TRBD1. CDR1 is SGHTA, CDR2 FQGTGA, per germline. V lost 5 bases and J lost 4; bases outside the gene matches: 5. This CDR3 region has 14 residues. CDR3 protein: CASSQDRDPDTQYF. The CDR3 bases are TGTGCCAGCAGCCAGGACAGGGACCCAGATACGCAGTATTTT.

This clone was observed a handful of times. The chain couples TRBV6-6 to TRBJ1-1; D is undetermined. The germline V gene has CDR1 MNHNY and CDR2 SVGAGI (reference sequence). The V end was cut by 6 bases, the J end by 1 base, with 3 bases between. This CDR3 has 11 amino acids. CDR3 loop: CASSGNTEAFF. DNA of the CDR3: TGTGCCAGCAGCGGGAACACTGAAGCTTTCTTT.

The chain employs TRBV3-1 (or the pseudogene TRBV3-2) and TRBJ1-2, with D unresolved. V was pared by 5 bases and J by 6 bases, with 13 bases between. This CDR3 spans 13 amino acids. CDR1 is LGHDT and CDR2 is YNNKEL in the germline V gene (reference sequence). CDR3: CASSYSGGNGYTF. CDR3 nucleotides: TGTGCCAGCAGCTACAGTGGAGGGAATGGCTACACCTTC.

The rearrangement uses TRBV2 and TRBJ1-4, with no clear D. Germline CDR1 reads SNHLY; CDR2 reads FYNNEI. The V gene lost 7 bases and the J gene lost 1 base, with 13 bases spanning the gap. The CDR3 contains 15 residues. The CDR3 reads CASTVEGLTNEKLFF. The CDR3 bases are TGTGCCAGCACCGTGGAGGGTTTAACTAATGAAAAACTGTTTTTT.

This chain connects TRBV3-1 (or the pseudogene TRBV3-2) to TRBJ2-4; D tentatively reads TRBD1 or TRBD2 (5 bases each). Trimming pared 2 bases from V and 3 bases from J, leaving 8 bases between. The CDR3 has 14 amino acids. Germline CDR1 reads LGHDT; CDR2 reads YNNKEL (reference sequence). The CDR3 sequence: CASSQRDGKNIQYF. DNA for the CDR3: TGTGCCAGCAGCCAAAGGGACGGCAAAAACATTCAGTACTTC.

This sequence joins TRBV13 and TRBJ1-1; possible D gene TRBD1, 5 bases. The ends were cut back, 5 bases at V and 3 bases at J, with 19 bases in the middle. The CDR3 runs to 16 residues. The germline CDR1 and CDR2 sequences are PRHDT and FYEKMQ (reference sequence). The CDR3 region has the DNA TGTGCCAGCAGCCTCGGGACCCTACTTGCGGACACTGAAGCTTTCTTT. Translated: CASSLGTLLADTEAFF.

The genes are TRBV5-4 and TRBJ1-6; D perhaps matches TRBD1 (5 bases). Germline lookup yields CDR1 SGHNT and CDR2 YYREEE (reference sequence). The ends were cut back, 1 base at V and 7 bases at J, with 12 bases in the middle. The CDR3 has 15 amino acids. The chain's CDR3 is CASSLQQGRNSPLHF. The CDR3 coding sequence is TGTGCCAGCAGCTTGCAGCAGGGTCGGAATTCACCCCTCCACTTT.

This clone was seen just once. This chain links TRBV27 with TRBJ2-1; TRBD2 matches at 9 bases. Trimming removed 0 bases from V and 8 bases from J; junction bases left unmatched: 20. This CDR3 spans 20 amino acids. CDR1 is MNHEY, CDR2 SMNVEV, per germline (reference sequence). CDR3 protein: CASSLSRGLAGSLGFYEQFF. CDR3 DNA: TGTGCCAGCAGTTTATCCCGAGGGCTAGCGGGGAGTTTGGGTTTTTATGAGCAGTTCTTC.

This clone was observed once. The same CDR3 also results from other DNA sequences found in this sample. V is TRBV18 and J is TRBJ2-2; TRBD1 agrees at 8 bases. Germline V gives CDR1 KGHSH, CDR2 LQKENI. Germline trimming cut 6 bases from V and 5 bases from J; bases unmatched to any gene: 8. The CDR3 has 15 residues. CDR3: CASSPGTGLTGELFF. The DNA for the CDR3 is TGTGCCAGCTCTCCAGGGACAGGCCTTACCGGGGAGCTGTTTTTT.

The rearrangement uses TRBV7-6 and TRBJ1-5; D is ambiguous. The V and J ends lost 0 bases and 6 bases respectively, with 12 bases between them. CDR1 and CDR2 from the germline V gene are SGHVS and FNYEAQ. The CDR3 sequence is 15 residues long. CDR3 bases: TGTGCCAGCAGCTTAGCGGACGGGATCGGTCAGCCCCAGCATTTT. Its protein product is CASSLADGIGQPQHF.